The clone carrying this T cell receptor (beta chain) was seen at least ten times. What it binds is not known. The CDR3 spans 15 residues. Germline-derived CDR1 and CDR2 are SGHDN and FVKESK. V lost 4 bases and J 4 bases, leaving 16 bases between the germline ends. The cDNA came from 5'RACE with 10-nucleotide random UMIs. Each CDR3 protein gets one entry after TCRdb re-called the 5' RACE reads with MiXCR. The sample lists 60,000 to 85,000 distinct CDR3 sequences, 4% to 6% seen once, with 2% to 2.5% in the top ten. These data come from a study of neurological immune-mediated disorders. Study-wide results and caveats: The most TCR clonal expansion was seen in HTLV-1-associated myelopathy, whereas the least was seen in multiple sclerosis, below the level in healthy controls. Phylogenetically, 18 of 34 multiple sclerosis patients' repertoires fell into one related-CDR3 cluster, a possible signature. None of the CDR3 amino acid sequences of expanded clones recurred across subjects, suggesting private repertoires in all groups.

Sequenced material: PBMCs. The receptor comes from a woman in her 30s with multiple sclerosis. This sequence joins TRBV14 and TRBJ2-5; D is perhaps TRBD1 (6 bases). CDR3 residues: CASSLGRWGRETQYF. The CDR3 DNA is TGTGCCAGCAGCCTAGGCCGCTGGGGGCGAGAGACCCAGTACTTC.